The present T cell receptor (beta chain) was sequenced within a study of blood T cells in healthy people across ages. Next came a second PCR, run for about 7 to 12 cycles, which used a sample-barcoded 5' primer along with a J-beta primer mix. A tag from a template-switch adaptor with 12 random nucleotides marked each cDNA molecule. MiXCR, applied by TCRdb to the 5' RACE reads, yields one record per CDR3 protein. The sample records 1,500,000 or so distinct CDR3 sequences, almost 60% being singletons. The germline V gene has CDR1 SNHLY and CDR2 FYNNEI. V dropped 5 bases and J dropped 2; count of bases not matched to a gene: 8. This CDR3 is built from 16 residues.

The sequence was collected from a man aged 18-30 years in good health. The V and J genes are TRBV2 and TRBJ2-3, with 9 bases fitting TRBD2. Sequencing input: blood. DNA for the CDR3: TGTGCCAGCAGTCGGAGACTAGCGGCAACCACAGATACGCAGTATTTT. Residues: CASSRRLAATTDTQYF. Full variable domain (remainder filled in from reference TRBV2 and TRBJ2-3): EPEVTQTPSHQVTQMGQEVILRCVPISNHLYFYWYRQILGQKVEFLVSFYNNEISEKSEIFDDQFSVERPDGSNFTLKIRSTKLEDSAMYFCASSRRLAATTDTQYFGPGTRLTVL.